What follows describes a single T cell receptor beta chain. No antigen is known for it. This sample is part of a study of T cell responses to AZD1222 COVID-19 vaccine. Background on the study: Whether given at about 4 or about 12 weeks, second doses were pooled. Findings and limits, study-wide: Unmutated variant regions are reportedly targeted by nearly half of spike-specific TCRs. With dominance at 160-218 and 743-854, vaccine-associated CD4 TCRs spanned spike. Donors were mostly white British, more females; clonal diversity possibly underestimated.

Profiled with immunoSEQ multiplex PCR; TCRdb holds only in-frame clones, not every one. In the table there are 65,000 to 85,000 clones, approximately 91% of which are singletons. V lost 3 bases and J lost 5, with 17 bases in between. The length of the CDR3 is 17 residues. Germline V gene sequence: CDR1 MGHRA, CDR2 YSYEKL. The clonotype was recovered from an adult in good health. The rearrangement uses TRBV4-1 and TRBJ1-6; D gene unclear. Source: peripheral blood, taken on day 0 of AZD1222 vaccination. CDR3 residues: CASSQEHPGANNSPLHF. The CDR3 bases are TGCGCCAGCAGCCAGGAACACCCGGGAGCAAATAATTCACCCCTCCACTTT.